This TCR beta chain originates from a study of OX40 agonist ivuxolimab in advanced cancers. In the study overall: Participants could have had prior anti-PD-1, anti-PD-L1 or anti-CTLA-4 therapy, and about 40% had some. Findings and caveats of the study: Dosing at 0.1 to 3.0 mg/kg was accompanied by clonal expansion of CD4+ and CD8+ blood T cells by week 6.

Patients were excluded for autoimmune disease history or systemic immunosuppression. About this clone itself: No antigen is known for it.

TCRdb's copy holds only in-frame clones and misses some; the assay was immunoSEQ multiplex PCR. The repertoire has 85,000 to 100,000 clones, more than 85% of them found once; the top ten carry 0.25% to 0.35%. The source is an adult with an advanced solid tumor such as melanoma, head and neck, liver or kidney cancer. This sample comprised CD4+ or CD8+ T cells sorted from blood, obtained in a trial of the OX40 agonist ivuxolimab.

The DNA for the CDR3 is TGTGCCAGCAGCACCCAACAGGGCGAGGCTGGAAACACCATATATTTT. As protein: CASSTQQGEAGNTIYF. The chain employs TRBV7-9 and TRBJ1-3, with D maybe TRBD1 (6 bases). From germline, CDR1 is SEHNR and CDR2 FQNEAQ (reference sequence). The CDR3 contains 16 residues. The germline V and J ends were trimmed by 5 bases and 2 bases, with 16 bases remaining between them.